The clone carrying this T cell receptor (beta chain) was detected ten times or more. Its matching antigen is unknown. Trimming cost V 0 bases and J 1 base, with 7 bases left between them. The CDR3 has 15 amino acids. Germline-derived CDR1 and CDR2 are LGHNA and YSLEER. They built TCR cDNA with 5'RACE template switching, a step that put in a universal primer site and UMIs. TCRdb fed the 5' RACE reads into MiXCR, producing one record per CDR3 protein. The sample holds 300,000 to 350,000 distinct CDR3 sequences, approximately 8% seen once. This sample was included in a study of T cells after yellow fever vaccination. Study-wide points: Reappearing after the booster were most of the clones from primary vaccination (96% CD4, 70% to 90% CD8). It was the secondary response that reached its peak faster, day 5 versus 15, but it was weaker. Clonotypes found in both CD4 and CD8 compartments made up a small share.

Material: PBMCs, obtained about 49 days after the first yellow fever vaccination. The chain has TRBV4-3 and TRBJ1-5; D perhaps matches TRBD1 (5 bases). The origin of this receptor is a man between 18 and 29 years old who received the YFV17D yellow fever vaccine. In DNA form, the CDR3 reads TGCGCCAGCAGCCAAGACGGGGGGAGCAATCAGCCCCAGCATTTT. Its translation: CASSQDGGSNQPQHF.